The 26 T cell receptor beta chains presented below share a single source sample, sequenced in a study of T-cell memory formation after mild COVID-19. Using its own MiXCR run on the 5' RACE reads, TCRdb lists one record per CDR3 protein. The top ten hold less than 4% of the sample, which has roughly 190,000 distinct CDR3 sequences, more than 9% seen once. Sequencing was carried out using PBMCs or a T cell subset sorted from them (not recorded which). These receptors originate from a young man who had mild COVID-19 (a few samples of this study predate the infection). Cell type and time point are not known.

This clonotype occurred a few times. The chain links TRBV5-4 to TRBJ2-7, with D unclear. The CDR3 sequence is 13 residues long. CDR1 is SGHNT, CDR2 YYREEE, per germline (reference sequence). V lost 3 bases, J lost 6 bases, and 13 bases lay in between. For the CDR3, the DNA is TGTGCCAGCAGCTCCCCGGACCAGGTCGAGCAGTACTTC. Protein: CASSSPDQVEQYF.

This clonotype was counted many times. The rearrangement uses TRBV6-5 and TRBJ2-2; D call uncertain. Germline CDR1 is MNHEY and CDR2 is SVGAGI. The CDR3 loop spans 13 amino acids. The V and J ends lost 7 bases and 1 base respectively, with 7 bases between them. This CDR3 is CASKHQNTGELFF. Written as DNA, the CDR3 is TGTGCCAGCAAACACCAGAACACCGGGGAGCTGTTTTTT.

Ten or more counts support this clonotype. The chain has TRBV5-5 and TRBJ1-6; D ambiguous. In germline, CDR1 is SGHKS, CDR2 YYEKEE (reference sequence). This CDR3 has 18 residues. The V end was cut by 5 bases, the J end by 1 base, with 19 bases between. Here the CDR3 DNA reads TGTGCCAGCAGTTACTTACCCTCGTTGCGATCCTATAATTCACCCCTCCACTTT. This gives the protein CASSYLPSLRSYNSPLHF.

This chain links TRBV20-1 with TRBJ1-5, with unresolved D. The germline V and J ends were trimmed by 7 bases and 3 bases, with 4 bases remaining between them. The CDR3 has 10 amino acids. Germline CDR1 and CDR2: DFQATT and SNEGSKA (reference sequence). The CDR3 spells CSDDNQPQHF. The CDR3 DNA is TGCAGTGACGACAATCAGCCCCAGCATTTT.

The rearrangement uses TRBV20-1 and TRBJ2-3; D is uncertain. Germline V gives CDR1 DFQATT, CDR2 SNEGSKA (reference sequence). V was shortened by 5 bases and J by 6 bases, with 9 bases between the two germline ends. The CDR3 consists of 11 residues. The CDR3 coding sequence is TGCAGTGCTCCCTTCATGGATACGCAGTATTTT. Protein product: CSAPFMDTQYF.

The V and J genes are TRBV20-1 and TRBJ2-3, with 9 positions matching TRBD1. This CDR3 comprises 16 residues. The germline V gene encodes CDR1 DFQATT and CDR2 SNEGSKA (reference sequence). V was pared by 3 bases and J by 4 bases, with 11 bases of the junction left unmatched. CDR3 coding DNA: TGCAGTGCTAGTGGGACAGGGCGCGCGTCTGCAGATACGCAGTATTTT. Amino acids: CSASGTGRASADTQYF.

V and J are TRBV27 and TRBJ2-7; TRBD2 might be the D (5 bases). CDR1 is MNHEY, CDR2 SMNVEV, per germline (reference sequence). This CDR3 comprises 15 residues. The ends were cut back, 3 bases at V and 2 bases at J, with 14 bases in the middle. CDR3 amino acids: CASSFPERATYEQYF. CDR3 nucleotides: TGTGCCAGCAGTTTTCCCGAGAGGGCTACCTACGAGCAGTACTTC.

The J gene is TRBJ1-2, the V gene TRBV15; no reliable D call. The V gene lost 3 bases and the J gene lost 4 bases, with 12 bases spanning the gap. The germline CDR1 and CDR2 sequences are LNHNV and YYDKDF (reference sequence). This CDR3 is 14 amino acids long. The CDR3 loop is CATSRSGNTYGYTF. CDR3 bases: TGTGCCACCAGCAGGTCCGGGAACACCTATGGCTACACCTTC.

This clonotype turned up a few times. This chain links TRBV4-2 with TRBJ2-1; TRBD2 agrees at 7 bases. V trimming: 8 bases; J trimming: 5 bases; junction bases outside the gene matches: 9. Germline CDR1 LGHNA, CDR2 YNFKEQ. CDR3 length equals 14 residues. CDR3 loop: CASGGGLRNNEQFF. As DNA, the CDR3 is TGTGCCAGCGGGGGGGGACTGCGGAACAATGAGCAGTTCTTC.

This clonotype has a count of ten or more. The chain uses TRBV5-6 and TRBJ2-3, with D hard to call. The CDR3 runs to 15 residues. Germline V CDR1 and CDR2: SGHDT, YYEEEE. V was shortened by 0 bases and J by 0 bases, with 8 bases between the two germline ends. CDR3 nucleotide sequence: TGTGCCAGCAGCTTGGAACAGTATAGCACAGATACGCAGTATTTT. It yields the protein CASSLEQYSTDTQYF.

This clonotype showed up just a few times. V and J are TRBV6-2 or TRBV6-3 and TRBJ2-3; 9 positions match TRBD1. CDR1 is MNHEY, CDR2 SVGEGT, per germline. The CDR3 totals 13 residues. The J segment lost 3 bases and the V segment lost 11 bases, leaving 6 bases of the junction unmatched. Here the CDR3 reads CAVSTGGTDTQYF. CDR3 nucleotide sequence: TGTGCCGTATCGACAGGGGGGACAGATACGCAGTATTTT.

The chain is built from TRBV5-6 and TRBJ1-5; maybe TRBD1 (6 bases). The V gene lost 0 bases and the J gene lost 7 bases, with 11 bases spanning the gap. From germline, CDR1 is SGHDT and CDR2 YYEEEE. This CDR3 comprises 14 residues. Here the CDR3 DNA reads TGTGCCAGCAGCTTGGACAGGGTATGGCAGCCCCAGCATTTT. Encoded protein: CASSLDRVWQPQHF.

This clonotype was recorded a few times. The rearrangement joins TRBV3-1 to TRBJ2-5; D may be TRBD2 (7 bases). The germline V and J ends were trimmed by 6 bases and 4 bases, with 18 bases remaining between them. CDR3 length equals 15 residues. Per the germline V gene, CDR1 is LGHDT and CDR2 is YNNKEL (reference sequence). As DNA, the CDR3 is TGTGCCAGCAGTCAGCACCGGGGGGCCATAGAGACCCAGTACTTC. Translating gives CASSQHRGAIETQYF.

The V call is TRBV20-1, the J call TRBJ1-2; D may be TRBD1 (6 bases). V lost 5 bases and J lost 4, with 14 bases in between. The CDR3 covers 13 residues. Germline CDR1 and CDR2: DFQATT and SNEGSKA (reference sequence). CDR3 DNA: TGCAGTGCTGAGGTGGACAGATCCTATGGCTACACCTTC. Amino acid sequence: CSAEVDRSYGYTF.

This clonotype was picked up a small number of times. The chain carries TRBV7-2 and TRBJ2-4; tentative D call: TRBD2 (5 bases). CDR1 and CDR2 from the germline V gene are SGHTA and FQGNSA. The CDR3 consists of 16 residues. The V gene lost 1 base and the J gene lost 0 bases, with 10 bases spanning the gap. CDR3 in DNA: TGTGCCAGCAGCTTAGGGGTAGGACTAGCCAAAAACATTCAGTACTTC. Translation gives CASSLGVGLAKNIQYF.

This clonotype has only a few counts. The V and J genes are TRBV24-1 and TRBJ2-1; D could derive from TRBD1 or TRBD2 (6 bases each). The CDR3 is made up of 17 amino acids. V was trimmed by 3 bases and J by 5 bases, leaving 19 bases between them. Germline values: CDR1 KGHDR, CDR2 SFDVKD. CDR3: CATSDHLGLEGDNEQFF. CDR3 nucleotide sequence: TGTGCCACCAGTGATCATTTGGGACTGGAGGGGGACAATGAGCAGTTCTTC.

This clonotype showed up just a few times. This chain links TRBV3-1 with TRBJ1-5; maybe TRBD1 (6 bases). This CDR3 has 14 residues. The V gene lost 3 bases and the J gene lost 4 bases, with 10 bases spanning the gap. Looked up from germline, CDR1 is LGHDT and CDR2 is YNNKEL (reference sequence). CDR3 protein: CASSQTRGNQPQHF. Here the CDR3 DNA reads TGTGCCAGCAGCCAGACCAGGGGTAATCAGCCCCAGCATTTT. The full variable domain, with the rest looked up from reference TRBV3-1 and TRBJ1-5, is DTAVSQTPKYLVTQMGNDKSIKCEQNLGHDTMYWYKQDSKKFLKIMFSYNNKELIINETVPNRFSPKSPDKAHLNLHINSLELGDSAVYFCASSQTRGNQPQHFGDGTRLSIL.

This clonotype was seen more than once but under ten times. This chain uses TRBV20-1 with TRBJ1-2; D call uncertain. Germline V gene lookup returns CDR1 DFQATT and CDR2 SNEGSKA (reference sequence). V was trimmed by 3 bases and J by 2 bases, leaving 10 bases between them. The CDR3 extends over 13 amino acids. The CDR3 nucleotides read TGCAGTGCTAGCCGGTTGGGGAACTATGGCTACACCTTC. As protein: CSASRLGNYGYTF.

This clonotype was found a few times. The chain carries TRBV7-2 and TRBJ1-4; no clear D. Germline V gene data show CDR1 as SGHTA and CDR2 as FQGNSA. CDR3 length: 13 residues. V lost 4 bases and J 5 bases, leaving 8 bases between the germline ends. The CDR3 protein is CASSSNMNEKLFF. The CDR3 nucleotides are TGTGCCAGCAGCTCTAATATGAATGAAAAACTGTTTTTT.

This clonotype was seen at least ten times. This chain connects TRBV30 to TRBJ1-4; D not certain. Trimming shortened V by 7 bases and J by 7 bases, and 16 bases separated the two germline ends. The germline CDR1 and CDR2 sequences are GTSNPN and SVGIG (reference sequence). The CDR3 totals 13 residues. The CDR3 reads CASETRTREKLFF. The CDR3 nucleotides are TGTGCCTCGGAGACTAGAACGCGTGAAAAACTGTTTTTT.

This rearrangement joins TRBV5-1 to TRBJ2-7; 10 nucleotides align to TRBD1. Trimming took 4 bases from V and 4 from J; bases not matched to a gene: 5. The germline gives CDR1 SGHRS, CDR2 YFSETQ. The length of the CDR3 is 14 residues. In nucleotides, the CDR3 is TGCGCCAGCAGCGCGACAGGGGGCAATTACGAGCAGTACGTC. Protein: CASSATGGNYEQYV.

This clonotype was picked up a small number of times. V gene TRBV7-2 combines with J gene TRBJ2-1; possible D gene TRBD2, 6 bases. Looked up from germline, CDR1 is SGHTA and CDR2 is FQGNSA. The CDR3 spans 16 residues. With 1 base removed from V and 1 base from J, the gap between germline ends came to 11 bases. This chain's CDR3 is CASSLDRGVSYNEQFF. The CDR3, as DNA: TGTGCCAGCAGCTTAGATCGCGGGGTGTCCTACAATGAGCAGTTCTTC.

This clonotype was counted between two and nine times. This chain links TRBV18 with TRBJ2-1; D is ambiguous. With 10 bases removed from V and 8 bases from J, the gap between germline ends came to 12 bases. The CDR3 loop spans 11 amino acids. Per the germline V gene, CDR1 is KGHSH and CDR2 is LQKENI. For the CDR3, the DNA is TGTGCCACCAAGAGCGAATATGAGCAGTTCTTC. It translates to CATKSEYEQFF. Full variable domain (rest looked up from reference TRBV18 and TRBJ2-1): NAGVMQNPRHLVRRRGQEARLRCSPMKGHSHVYWYRQLPEEGLKFMVYLQKENIIDESGMPKERFSAEFPKEGPSILRIQQVVRGDSAAYFCATKSEYEQFFGPGTRLTVL.

The rearrangement links TRBV6-5 to TRBJ1-1; D is undetermined. From germline, CDR1 is MNHEY and CDR2 SVGAGI. V was shortened by 6 bases and J by 2 bases, with 16 bases between the two germline ends. The CDR3 extends over 15 amino acids. CDR3 in amino acids: CASSPRWEPNTEAFF. For the CDR3, the DNA is TGTGCCAGCAGCCCGCGCTGGGAACCCAACACTGAAGCTTTCTTT.

This clonotype was seen more than once but under ten times. The chain uses TRBV5-6 and TRBJ2-7; D is uncertain. V was trimmed by 1 base and J by 2 bases, leaving 7 bases between them. The CDR3 has 13 residues. Germline V CDR1 and CDR2: SGHDT, YYEEEE. The CDR3 protein is CASSLTPPYEQYF. For the CDR3, the DNA is TGTGCCAGCAGCTTGACCCCTCCCTACGAGCAGTACTTC. The complete variable domain, with remaining parts taken from reference TRBV5-6 and TRBJ2-7, reads DAGVTQSPTHLIKTRGQQVTLRCSPKSGHDTVSWYQQALGQGPQFIFQYYEEEERQRGNFPDRFSGHQFPNYSSELNVNALLLGDSALYLCASSLTPPYEQYFGPGTRLTVT.

The chain recombines TRBV12-3 or TRBV12-4 with TRBJ1-4; D perhaps matches TRBD1 (5 bases). Trimming removed 3 bases at V and 13 bases at J, with 9 bases between. The CDR3 has 11 residues. CDR3 amino acids: CASSLGQPLFF. The CDR3 coding sequence is TGTGCCAGCAGTTTGGGGCAGCCACTGTTTTTT.